The 12 T cell receptor beta chains presented below share a single source sample, sequenced in a study of T-cell reconstitution after alpha-beta-depleted transplantation in children. It was with unique molecular identifiers that the TCRbeta library was prepared. Using its own MiXCR run on the PCR reads, TCRdb lists one record per CDR3 protein. The table has some 520,000 distinct CDR3 sequences, 30% to 35% seen once; the top ten hold around 2.5%. The sequencing here drew on PBMCs from the stem cell graft donor, taken from the stem cell graft. The receptors stem from a human donor who donated a stem cell graft to a child with aplastic anemia.

This clonotype was counted between two and nine times. This chain connects TRBV7-9 to TRBJ2-1; 9 nucleotides align to TRBD2. The V segment lost 1 base and the J segment 8 bases; nucleotides outside the gene matches: 12. Germline V gene sequence: CDR1 SEHNR, CDR2 FQNEAQ (reference sequence). The CDR3 runs to 17 residues. The CDR3 is CASSLVVASGVKDEQFF. CDR3 nucleotides: TGTGCCAGCAGCTTAGTAGTTGCTAGCGGGGTTAAAGATGAGCAGTTCTTC.

This clonotype was detected only a few times. The V and J genes are TRBV20-1 and TRBJ2-1, with D hard to call. The CDR3 runs 15 residues. Germline-derived CDR1 and CDR2 are DFQATT and SNEGSKA (reference sequence). V was clipped by 0 bases and J by 7 bases, with 16 bases between them. DNA of the CDR3: TGCAGTGCTAGAGATTACGGCACTATCCCTAATGAGCAGTTCTTC. Protein: CSARDYGTIPNEQFF.

This clonotype occurred a few times. This chain links TRBV29-1 with TRBJ2-1; D is uncertain. Trimming pared 7 bases from V and 8 bases from J, leaving 15 bases between. Germline CDR1 and CDR2: SQVTM and ANQGSEA. The CDR3 sequence is 12 residues long. The CDR3 here is CSDTHRSDEQFF. CDR3 sequence (DNA): TGCAGCGATACGCATAGATCCGATGAGCAGTTCTTC.

J is TRBJ2-1 and V is TRBV11-2, with 9 bases aligning to TRBD2. Germline CDR1 and CDR2: SGHAT and FQNNGV. With 5 bases clipped from V and 4 bases from J, the junction kept 15 bases outside the gene matches. This CDR3 contains 18 residues. The CDR3 sequence is CASSHPVGGLAEYNEQFF. In nucleotides, the CDR3 is TGTGCCAGCAGCCACCCCGTGGGGGGACTAGCAGAATACAATGAGCAGTTCTTC.

This clonotype appeared a few times. V usage is TRBV6-4 and J usage is TRBJ1-2; 7 bases align to TRBD1. The CDR3 extends over 15 amino acids. Germline values: CDR1 MRHNA, CDR2 SNTAGT. V dropped 2 bases and J dropped 2; count of bases not matched to a gene: 5. The CDR3, as DNA: TGTGCCAGCAGTGACACCCGGACAGGAAACTATGGCTACACCTTC. Its translation: CASSDTRTGNYGYTF.

The chain carries TRBV28 and TRBJ1-1, with D uncertain. The V gene's germline CDR1 is MDHEN and CDR2 SYDVKM. This CDR3 comprises 19 residues. The V end lost 1 base, the J end lost 1 base, and 22 bases lay between the germline ends. The CDR3 DNA follows: TGTGCCAGCAGTTTATCTTTCGATTGGAGCGGGAACGGGAACACTGAAGCTTTCTTT. Its translation: CASSLSFDWSGNGNTEAFF. The full variable domain, its missing parts supplied by reference TRBV28 and TRBJ1-1, is DVKVTQSSRYLVKRTGEKVFLECVQDMDHENMFWYRQDPGLGLRLIYFSYDVKMKEKGDIPEGYSVSREKKERFSLILESASTNQTSMYLCASSLSFDWSGNGNTEAFFGQGTRLTVV.

This clonotype was observed a few times. This chain uses TRBV3-1 with TRBJ1-2, with 11 bases lining up with TRBD1. J was trimmed by 7 bases and V by 5 bases; bases with no gene match: 6. The germline gives CDR1 LGHDT, CDR2 YNNKEL (reference sequence). This CDR3 comprises 14 residues. The CDR3 DNA is TGTGCCAGCAGCTATGGACAGGGGGCGGCTGGCTACACCTTC. The encoded protein is CASSYGQGAAGYTF.

The chain uses TRBV21-1 and TRBJ2-3. TRBV21-1 is an annotated pseudogene. This CDR3 has 10 residues. For the CDR3, the DNA is TGTGCCAATGGAACAGGAACGCAGTATTTT. Residues: CANGTGTQYF.

The chain couples TRBV11-2 to TRBJ2-5; D ambiguous. CDR1 and CDR2 from the germline V gene are SGHAT and FQNNGV. The V end was cut by 4 bases, the J end by 5 bases, with 11 bases between. The CDR3 has 13 residues. CDR3 sequence (DNA): TGTGCCAGCAGCTGGTTGAGCAGGGAGACCCAGTACTTC. Amino acids: CASSWLSRETQYF.

The chain employs TRBV7-3 and TRBJ2-2, with D unclear. This CDR3 spans 14 amino acids. With 3 bases removed from V and 2 bases from J, the gap between germline ends came to 7 bases. CDR1 SGHTA and CDR2 FQGTGA come from the germline V gene. CDR3 DNA sequence: TGTGCCAGCAGCTTTAGGGCAAACACCGGGGAGCTGTTTTTT. This sequence encodes CASSFRANTGELFF.

This clonotype showed up many times. Mismatch with germline at one junction end may stem from a read error. This chain joins TRBV5-1 and TRBJ2-5, with TRBD1 as a possible D gene (7 bases). Germline loops: CDR1 SGHRS, CDR2 YFSETQ. The CDR3 consists of 14 residues. The CDR3 loop reads CASSLGGGEETQYF. In DNA form, the CDR3 reads TGTGCCAGCAGTTTAGGAGGGGGCGAAGAGACCCAGTACTTC.

This clonotype turned up a few times. V and J are TRBV15 and TRBJ1-5, with TRBD1 matching 7 bases. The CDR3 has 15 residues. J gave up 9 bases and V 0 bases, and 8 bases lay outside the gene matches. The V gene's germline CDR1 is LNHNV and CDR2 YYDKDF (reference sequence). CDR3 nucleotide sequence: TGTGCCACCAGCAGAGAGAAACAGGGGCGTGGGCCCCAGCATTTT. Protein product: CATSREKQGRGPQHF.